The rows below give T cell receptor beta chains drawn from one sample of a study of spatial heterogeneity in lung cancer. Each CDR3 protein is one row after TCRdb ran MiXCR on the 5' RACE reads. Among approximately 4,000 distinct CDR3 sequences listed, 30% to 45% were seen once. The starting material was lung tumor tissue, obtained at surgery. The origin of the receptors is a male donor with early-stage non-small cell lung cancer. Both conserved end residues are part of each CDR3. A D gene is named only where the DNA matches it firmly. Expanded clones get a size class; other rows say once, few or many, or leave the size out.

j_call | v_call | d_call | clone_size | cdr3_nt | cdr3_aa
TRBJ2-1 | TRBV19 | - | medium-sized | TGTGCCAGTAGTCTTTCTTACAATGAGCAGTTCTTC | CASSLSYNEQFF
TRBJ2-1 | TRBV6-2/TRBV6-3 | TRBD2 | medium-sized | TGTGCCAGCAGTTACTGGGCTAGCGGGAGAGGCGATGAGCAGTTCTTC | CASSYWASGRGDEQFF
TRBJ2-7 | TRBV20-1 | - | medium-sized | TGCAGTGCTAGTTCGAAAGGCGCGTCCTACGAGCAGTACTTC | CSASSKGASYEQYF
TRBJ1-1 | TRBV20-1 | - | medium-sized | TGCAGTGCTAGAGATATAGGAATTGGAATGAACACTGAAGCTTTCTTT | CSARDIGIGMNTEAFF
TRBJ2-5 | TRBV7-9 | - | few | TGTGCCAGCTCATTCCCCTCCGAGGAGACCCAGTACTTC | CASSFPSEETQYF
TRBJ1-2 | TRBV12-3/TRBV12-4 | TRBD1 | medium-sized | TGTGCCAGCAGTTCAGGGGGCAGGGGCTACACCTTC | CASSSGGRGYTF
TRBJ2-6 | TRBV5-1 | - | - | TGCGCCAGCAGCTTTGACCTCTCGTCTGGGGCCAACGTCCTGACTTTC | CASSFDLSSGANVLTF
TRBJ2-7 | TRBV10-3 | TRBD1 | - | TGTGCCATCGGAGACAGGGGCGCGGCCGAGCAGTACTTC | CAIGDRGAAEQYF
TRBJ2-4 | TRBV29-1 | TRBD1 | few | TGCAGCGGGGCCCTTGGGACAGGGTCTAAAAACATTCAGTACTTC | CSGALGTGSKNIQYF
TRBJ2-7 | TRBV2 | - | few | TGTGCCAGCAGTGATCGGGGCCCCGAGCAGTACTTC | CASSDRGPEQYF
TRBJ1-1 | TRBV14 | TRBD1 | - | TGTGCCAGCACCTTCTCCGGGACAGGGACCGAAGCTTTCTTT | CASTFSGTGTEAFF
TRBJ2-7 | TRBV28 | TRBD2 | large | TGTGCCAGCAGTTTCTCGCTAGCGGCTACTACGAGCTCCTACGAGCAGTACTTC | CASSFSLAATTSSYEQYF
TRBJ1-4 | TRBV20-1 | - | - | TGCAGTGCTCCCAGGGGAGTGAATGAAAAACTGTTTTTT | CSAPRGVNEKLFF